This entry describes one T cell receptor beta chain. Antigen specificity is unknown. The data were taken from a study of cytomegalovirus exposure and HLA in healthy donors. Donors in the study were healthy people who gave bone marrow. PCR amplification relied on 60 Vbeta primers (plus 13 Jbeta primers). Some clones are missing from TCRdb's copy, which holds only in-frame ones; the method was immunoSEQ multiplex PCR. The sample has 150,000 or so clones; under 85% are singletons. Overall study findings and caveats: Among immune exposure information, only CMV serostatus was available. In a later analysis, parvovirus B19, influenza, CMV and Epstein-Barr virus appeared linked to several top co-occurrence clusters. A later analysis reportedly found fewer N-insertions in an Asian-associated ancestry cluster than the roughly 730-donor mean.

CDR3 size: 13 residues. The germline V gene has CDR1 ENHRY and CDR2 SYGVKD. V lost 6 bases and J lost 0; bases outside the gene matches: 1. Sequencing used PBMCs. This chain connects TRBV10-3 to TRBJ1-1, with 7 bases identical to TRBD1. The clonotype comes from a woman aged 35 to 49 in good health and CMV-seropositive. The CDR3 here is CAIRGQMNTEAFF. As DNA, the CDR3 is TGTGCCATCAGGGGACAGATGAACACTGAAGCTTTCTTT.